This T cell receptor beta chain derives from a study of cytomegalovirus exposure and HLA in healthy donors. In the study overall: There were some 81 million unique TCRs (from HLA-typed donors) in an early data release.

This clone was seen only once. What it binds is not known. In the PCR, 60 Vbeta and 13 Jbeta primers were used. Generated by immunoSEQ multiplex PCR, the TCRdb table keeps only in-frame clones and is missing some. Of around 100,000 clones listed, 70% are singletons. Study-level findings and limits: Listed as cytomegalovirus-associated were over 150 TCR beta chains. Rare sequences made up most TCRs, while some public TCRs were found in many donors.

Each donor was nominally healthy when sampled (though unrecorded immune exposures were likely). This CDR3 spans 16 amino acids. The V end was cut by 1 base, the J end by 7 bases, with 17 bases between. Germline V gene sequence: CDR1 MGHRA, CDR2 YSYEKL. The chain employs TRBV4-1 and TRBJ2-1, with D possibly being TRBD2 (6 bases). This receptor was taken from a man aged 40-49 years in good health and CMV-seropositive. The source material was PBMCs. The CDR3 nucleotides are TGCGCCAGCAGCCAAGGAAGGTCGGGGACTTTAAATGAGCAGTTCTTC. It codes for CASSQGRSGTLNEQFF.